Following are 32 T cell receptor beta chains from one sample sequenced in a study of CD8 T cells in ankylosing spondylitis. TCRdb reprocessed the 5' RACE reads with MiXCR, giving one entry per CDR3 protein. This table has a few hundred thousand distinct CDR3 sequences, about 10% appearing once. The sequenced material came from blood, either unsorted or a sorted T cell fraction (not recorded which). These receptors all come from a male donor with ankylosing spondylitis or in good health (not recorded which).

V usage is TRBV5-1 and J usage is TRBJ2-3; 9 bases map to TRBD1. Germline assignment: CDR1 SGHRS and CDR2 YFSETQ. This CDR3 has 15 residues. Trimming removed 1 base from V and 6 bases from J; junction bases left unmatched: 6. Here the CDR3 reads CASSLTGGLFDTQYF. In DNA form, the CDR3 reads TGCGCCAGCAGCTTGACAGGGGGCTTATTTGATACGCAGTATTTT. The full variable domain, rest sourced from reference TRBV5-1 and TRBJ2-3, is KAGVTQTPRYLIKTRGQQVTLSCSPISGHRSVSWYQQTPGQGLQFLFEYFSETQRNKGNFPGRFSGRQFSNSRSEMNVSTLELGDSALYLCASSLTGGLFDTQYFGPGTRLTVL.

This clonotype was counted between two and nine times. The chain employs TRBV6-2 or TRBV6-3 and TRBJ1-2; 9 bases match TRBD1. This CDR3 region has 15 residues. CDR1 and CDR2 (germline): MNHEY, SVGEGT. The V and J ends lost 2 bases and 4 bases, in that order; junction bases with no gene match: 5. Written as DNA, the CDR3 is TGTGCCAGCAGTTACCCGGGACAGGGTATCTATGGCTACACCTTC. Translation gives CASSYPGQGIYGYTF.

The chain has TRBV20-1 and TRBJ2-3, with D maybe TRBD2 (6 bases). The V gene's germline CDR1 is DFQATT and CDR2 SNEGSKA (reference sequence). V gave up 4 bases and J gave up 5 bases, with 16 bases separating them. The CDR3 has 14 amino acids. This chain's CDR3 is CSAIPGGVGDTQYF. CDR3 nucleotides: TGCAGTGCTATCCCTGGCGGGGTGGGAGATACGCAGTATTTT.

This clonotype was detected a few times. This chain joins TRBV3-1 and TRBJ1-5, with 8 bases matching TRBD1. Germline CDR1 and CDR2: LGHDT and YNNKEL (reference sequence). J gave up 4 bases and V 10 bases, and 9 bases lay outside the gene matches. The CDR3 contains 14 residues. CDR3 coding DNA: TGTGCCACTGACCGAGACAGGGGAAATCAGCCCCAGCATTTT. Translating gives CATDRDRGNQPQHF.

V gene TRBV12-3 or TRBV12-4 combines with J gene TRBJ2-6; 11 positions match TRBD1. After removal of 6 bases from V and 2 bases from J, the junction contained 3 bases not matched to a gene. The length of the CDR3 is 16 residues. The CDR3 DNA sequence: TGTGCCAGCAGCACGGGACAGGGGGCTGGGGCCAACGTCCTGACTTTC. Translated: CASSTGQGAGANVLTF.

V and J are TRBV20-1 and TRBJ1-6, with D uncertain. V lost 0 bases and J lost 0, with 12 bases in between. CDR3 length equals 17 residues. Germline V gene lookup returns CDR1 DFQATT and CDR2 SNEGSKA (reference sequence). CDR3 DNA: TGCAGTGCTAGAGATCCCGACTGGAGCTCCTATAATTCACCCCTCCACTTT. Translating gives CSARDPDWSSYNSPLHF.

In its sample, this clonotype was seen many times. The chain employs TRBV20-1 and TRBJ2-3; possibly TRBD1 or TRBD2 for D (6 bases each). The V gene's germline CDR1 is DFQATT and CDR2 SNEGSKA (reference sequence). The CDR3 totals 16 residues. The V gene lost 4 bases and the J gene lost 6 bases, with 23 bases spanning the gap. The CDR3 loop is CSATPPGAGSVDTQYF. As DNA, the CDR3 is TGCAGTGCTACCCCTCCGGGGGCCGGGTCTGTTGATACGCAGTATTTT.

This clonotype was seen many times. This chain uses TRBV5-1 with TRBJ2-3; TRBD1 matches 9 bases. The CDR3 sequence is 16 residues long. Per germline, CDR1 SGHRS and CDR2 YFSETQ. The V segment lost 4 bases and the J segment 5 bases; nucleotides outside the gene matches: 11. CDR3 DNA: TGCGCCAGCAGCGGAGAAGGGACAGGGAACATAGATACGCAGTATTTT. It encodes CASSGEGTGNIDTQYF.

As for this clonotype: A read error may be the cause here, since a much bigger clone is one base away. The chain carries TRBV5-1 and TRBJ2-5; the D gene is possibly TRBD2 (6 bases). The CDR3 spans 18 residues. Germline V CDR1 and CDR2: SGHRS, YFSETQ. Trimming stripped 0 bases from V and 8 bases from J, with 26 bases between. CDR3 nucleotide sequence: TGCGCCAGCAGCTTGGGTCTACTGAACGGGGGTGTAGGAGACACCCAGTACTTC. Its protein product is CASSLGLLNGGVGDTQYF.

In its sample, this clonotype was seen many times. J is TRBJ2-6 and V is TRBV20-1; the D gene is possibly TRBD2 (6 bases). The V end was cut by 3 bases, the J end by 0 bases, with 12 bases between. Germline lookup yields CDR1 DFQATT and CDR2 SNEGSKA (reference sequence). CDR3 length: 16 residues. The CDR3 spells CSASLAGLSGANVLTF. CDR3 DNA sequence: TGCAGTGCTAGTTTGGCGGGGCTCTCTGGGGCCAACGTCCTGACTTTC.

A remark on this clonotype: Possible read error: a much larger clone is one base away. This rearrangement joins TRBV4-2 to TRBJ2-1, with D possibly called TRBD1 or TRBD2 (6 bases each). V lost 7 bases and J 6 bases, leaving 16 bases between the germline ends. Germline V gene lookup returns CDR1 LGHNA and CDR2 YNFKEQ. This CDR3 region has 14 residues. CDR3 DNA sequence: TGTGCCAGCACGCAGGGGTCCGGGGGCAATGAGCAGTTCTTC. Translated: CASTQGSGGNEQFF.

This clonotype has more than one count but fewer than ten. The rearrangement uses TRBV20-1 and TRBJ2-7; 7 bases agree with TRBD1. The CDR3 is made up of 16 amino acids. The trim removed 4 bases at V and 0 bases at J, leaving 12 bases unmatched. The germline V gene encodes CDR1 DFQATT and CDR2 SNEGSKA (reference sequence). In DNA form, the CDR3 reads TGCAGTGCTATCCCCGTTCCGGGACAGACCTCCTACGAGCAGTACTTC. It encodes CSAIPVPGQTSYEQYF.

The CDR3 sequence: CASSVALAGGSTGELFF. As DNA, the CDR3 is TGTGCCAGCAGCGTTGCTTTAGCGGGGGGTTCCACCGGGGAGCTGTTTTTT. The chain uses TRBV9 and TRBJ2-2, with 10 bases aligning to TRBD2. With 2 bases clipped from V and 4 bases from J, the junction kept 8 bases outside the gene matches. The CDR3 spans 17 residues. In germline, CDR1 is SGDLS, CDR2 YYNGEE.

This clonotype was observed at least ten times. Here the CDR3 DNA reads TGTGCCAGCAGTTACTCGGGCCCGAAGGCGTACGAGCAGTACTTC. Its translation is CASSYSGPKAYEQYF. The rearrangement joins TRBV6-5 to TRBJ2-7; D gene ambiguous. Germline V lookup: CDR1 MNHEY, CDR2 SVGAGI. Trimming took off 0 bases at V and 4 bases at J, with 13 bases between the two ends. This CDR3 comprises 15 residues.

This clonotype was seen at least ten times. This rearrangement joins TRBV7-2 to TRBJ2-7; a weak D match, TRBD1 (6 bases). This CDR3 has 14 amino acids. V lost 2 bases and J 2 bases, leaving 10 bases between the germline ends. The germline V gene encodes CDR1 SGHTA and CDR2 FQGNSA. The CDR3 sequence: CASSLRQDAYEQYF. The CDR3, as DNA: TGTGCCAGCAGCTTAAGACAGGACGCCTACGAGCAGTACTTC.

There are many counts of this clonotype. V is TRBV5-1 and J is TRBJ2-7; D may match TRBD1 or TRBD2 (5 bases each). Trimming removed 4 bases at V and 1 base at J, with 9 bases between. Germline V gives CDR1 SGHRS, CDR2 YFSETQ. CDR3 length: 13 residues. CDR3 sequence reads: CASSRDGSYEQYF. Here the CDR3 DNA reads TGCGCCAGCAGCCGGGACGGTTCCTACGAGCAGTACTTC.

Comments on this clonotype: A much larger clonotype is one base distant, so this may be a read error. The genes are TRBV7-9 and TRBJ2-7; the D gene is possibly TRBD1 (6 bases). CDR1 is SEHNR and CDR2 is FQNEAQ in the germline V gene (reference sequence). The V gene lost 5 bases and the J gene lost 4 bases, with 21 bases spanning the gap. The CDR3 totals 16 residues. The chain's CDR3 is CASSPLSGDKNYEQYF. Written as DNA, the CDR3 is TGTGCCAGCAGCCCCCTGTCCGGGGACAAAAATTACGAGCAGTACTTC.

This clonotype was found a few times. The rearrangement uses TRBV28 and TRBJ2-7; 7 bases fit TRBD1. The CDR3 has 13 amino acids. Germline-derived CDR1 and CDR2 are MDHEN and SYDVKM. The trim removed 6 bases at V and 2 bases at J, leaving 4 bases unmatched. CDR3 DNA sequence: TGTGCCAGCAGCGCCGGGACAGCCTACGAGCAGTACTTC. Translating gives CASSAGTAYEQYF.

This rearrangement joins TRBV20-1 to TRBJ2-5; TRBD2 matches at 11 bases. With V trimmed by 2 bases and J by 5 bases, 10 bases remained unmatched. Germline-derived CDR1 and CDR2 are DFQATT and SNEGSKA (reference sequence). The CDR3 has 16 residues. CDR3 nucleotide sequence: TGCAGTGCTAGATGGCCCGTAGCGGGGGGGCTGGAGACCCAGTACTTC. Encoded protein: CSARWPVAGGLETQYF.

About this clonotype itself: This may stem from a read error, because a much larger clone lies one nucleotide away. CDR3 loop: CASSCAGGYNEQYF. The CDR3 coding sequence is TGTGCCAGCAGTTGCGCGGGGGGCTACAACGAGCAGTACTTC. The J gene is TRBJ2-7, the V gene TRBV6-5, with 8 bases matching TRBD2. CDR1 is MNHEY, CDR2 SVGAGI, per germline. J gave up 5 bases and V 4 bases, and 7 bases lay outside the gene matches. The CDR3 spans 14 residues.

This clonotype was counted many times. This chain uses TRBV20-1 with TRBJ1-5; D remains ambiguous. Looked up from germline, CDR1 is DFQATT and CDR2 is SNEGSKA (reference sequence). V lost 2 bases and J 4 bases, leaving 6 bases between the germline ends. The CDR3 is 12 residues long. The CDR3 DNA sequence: TGCAGTGCTAGACGCTTTAATCAGCCCCAGCATTTT. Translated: CSARRFNQPQHF.

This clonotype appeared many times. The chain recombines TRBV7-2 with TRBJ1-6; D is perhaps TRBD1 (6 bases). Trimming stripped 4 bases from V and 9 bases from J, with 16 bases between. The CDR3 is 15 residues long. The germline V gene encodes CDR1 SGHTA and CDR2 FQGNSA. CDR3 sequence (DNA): TGTGCCAGCAGCTCCTACAGGGTAGATAGTTCACCCCTCCACTTT. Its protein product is CASSSYRVDSSPLHF. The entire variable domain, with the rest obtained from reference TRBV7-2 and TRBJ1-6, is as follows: GAGVSQSPSNKVTEKGKDVELRCDPISGHTALYWYRQSLGQGLEFLIYFQGNSAPDKSGLPSDRFSAERTGGSVSTLTIQRTQQEDSAVYLCASSSYRVDSSPLHFGNGTRLTVT.

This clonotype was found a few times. The CDR3 loop is CASSTDSFFYEQYF. The DNA of the CDR3 is TGTGCCAGCAGCACCGACAGCTTCTTCTACGAGCAGTACTTC. The chain employs TRBV14 and TRBJ2-7, with D perhaps matching TRBD1 (5 bases). In germline, CDR1 is SGHDN, CDR2 FVKESK. The CDR3 covers 14 residues. The V end was cut by 5 bases, the J end by 3 bases, with 14 bases between.

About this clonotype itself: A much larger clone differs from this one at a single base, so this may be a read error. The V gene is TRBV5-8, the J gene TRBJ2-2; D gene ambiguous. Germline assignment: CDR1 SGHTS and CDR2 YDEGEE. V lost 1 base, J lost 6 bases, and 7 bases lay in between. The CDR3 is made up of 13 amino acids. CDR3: CASSLLGSGELFF. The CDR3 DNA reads TGTGCCAGCAGCTTGCTAGGGTCCGGGGAGCTGTTTTTT.

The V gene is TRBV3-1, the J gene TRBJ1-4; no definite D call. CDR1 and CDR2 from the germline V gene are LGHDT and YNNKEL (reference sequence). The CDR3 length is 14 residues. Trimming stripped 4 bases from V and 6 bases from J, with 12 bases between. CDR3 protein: CASSRPPLDEKLFF. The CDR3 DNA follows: TGTGCCAGCAGCCGACCTCCTCTCGATGAAAAACTGTTTTTT.

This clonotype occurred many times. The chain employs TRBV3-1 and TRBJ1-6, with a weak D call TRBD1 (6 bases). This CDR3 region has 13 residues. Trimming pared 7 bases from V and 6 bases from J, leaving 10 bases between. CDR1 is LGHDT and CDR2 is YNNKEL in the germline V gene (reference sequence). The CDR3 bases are TGTGCCAGCAACGGACAGACTAATTCACCCCTCCACTTT. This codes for CASNGQTNSPLHF.

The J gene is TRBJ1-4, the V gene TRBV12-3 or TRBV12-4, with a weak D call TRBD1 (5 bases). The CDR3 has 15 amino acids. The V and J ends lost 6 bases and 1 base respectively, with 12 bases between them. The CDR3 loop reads CASRFGGGTNEKLFF. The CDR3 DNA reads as TGTGCCAGCAGGTTCGGCGGGGGAACTAATGAAAAACTGTTTTTT.

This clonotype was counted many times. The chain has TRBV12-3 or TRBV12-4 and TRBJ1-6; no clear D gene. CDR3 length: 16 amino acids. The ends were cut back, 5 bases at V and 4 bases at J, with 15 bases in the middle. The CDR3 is CASSPGRDIYNSPLHF. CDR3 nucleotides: TGTGCCAGCAGTCCCGGAAGGGATATATATAATTCACCCCTCCACTTT.

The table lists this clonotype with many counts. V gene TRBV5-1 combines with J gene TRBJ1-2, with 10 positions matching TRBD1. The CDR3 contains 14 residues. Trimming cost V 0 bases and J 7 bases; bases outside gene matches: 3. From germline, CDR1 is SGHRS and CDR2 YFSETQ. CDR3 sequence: CASSLGQGAGGYTF. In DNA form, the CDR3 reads TGCGCCAGCAGCTTGGGACAGGGGGCCGGTGGCTACACCTTC.

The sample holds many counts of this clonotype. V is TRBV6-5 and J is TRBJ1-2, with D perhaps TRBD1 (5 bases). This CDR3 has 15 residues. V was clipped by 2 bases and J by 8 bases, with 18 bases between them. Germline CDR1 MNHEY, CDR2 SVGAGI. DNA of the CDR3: TGTGCCAGCAGTTACAACCGGAACGGACGGGGCGGCTACACCTTC. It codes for CASSYNRNGRGGYTF.

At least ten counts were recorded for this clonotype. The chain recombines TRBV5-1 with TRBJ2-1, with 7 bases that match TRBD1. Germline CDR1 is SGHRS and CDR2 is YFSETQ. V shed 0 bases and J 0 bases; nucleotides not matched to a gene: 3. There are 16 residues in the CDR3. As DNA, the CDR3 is TGCGCCAGCAGCTTGGGACAGGGAAGCTCCTACAATGAGCAGTTCTTC. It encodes CASSLGQGSSYNEQFF.

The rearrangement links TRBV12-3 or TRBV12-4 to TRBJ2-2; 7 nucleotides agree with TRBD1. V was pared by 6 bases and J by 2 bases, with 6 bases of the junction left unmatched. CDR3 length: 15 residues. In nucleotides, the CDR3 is TGTGCCAGCAGCCTCCAGGGGGTCAACACCGGGGAGCTGTTTTTT. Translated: CASSLQGVNTGELFF.